The rows below give T cell receptor beta chains drawn from one sample of a study of PD-L1 blockade in urothelial cancer. Clones were read by immunoSEQ multiplex PCR, and TCRdb kept only the in-frame ones, dropping some. The sample includes about 51,000 clones, 86% of them seen just once. This sample comprised PBMCs, obtained around atezolizumab (anti-PD-L1) treatment. The receptors shown here come from a man aged 60-69 years with urothelial cancer. Each CDR3 is given with its conserved first and last residue. Fields, in order: CDR3 protein, CDR3 DNA, D gene, V gene, clone size, J gene. A D gene is named only where the DNA matches it firmly. Only part of the rows carry a size: once, few, many, or a class if the clone is expanded.

CASSSTPNSYNEQFF	TGTGCCAGCAGCTCGACACCAAACTCCTACAATGAGCAGTTCTTC	.	TRBV27	.	TRBJ2-1
CASSFRDSSTNEKLFF	TGTGCCAGCAGTTTTCGGGACAGCTCAACTAATGAAAAACTGTTTTTT	TRBD1	TRBV2	.	TRBJ1-4
CASLGRQSFEAFF	TGTGCCAGCCTTGGGCGACAGAGCTTTGAAGCTTTCTTT	.	TRBV25-1	.	TRBJ1-1
CSAVGGRTSGVYEQYF	TGCAGCGCTGTCGGGGGGAGGACTAGCGGGGTCTACGAGCAGTACTTC	TRBD2	TRBV29-1	few	TRBJ2-7
CASRSDRTSGNTIYF	TGCGCCAGCAGGTCCGACAGAACTTCTGGAAACACCATATATTTT	.	TRBV5-1	.	TRBJ1-3
CASSLRDNQPQHF	TGTGCCAGCAGCTTGAGAGATAATCAGCCCCAGCATTTT	.	TRBV7-9	.	TRBJ1-5
CASSQDPLGHTEAFF	TGTGCCAGCAGCCAAGACCCCCTTGGCCACACTGAAGCTTTCTTT	.	TRBV14	.	TRBJ1-1
CASSTYYGYTF	TGTGCCAGCAGTACATACTATGGCTACACCTTC	.	TRBV28	few	TRBJ1-2
CASSPPERDLTYEQYF	TGTGCCAGCTCACCACCGGAGCGGGATCTAACGTACGAGCAGTACTTC	TRBD2	TRBV18	.	TRBJ2-7
CASSESGRMNTEAFF	TGCGCCAGCAGTGAGTCCGGCAGGATGAACACTGAAGCTTTCTTT	.	TRBV10-1	.	TRBJ1-1
CASSLDPRGNSPLHF	TGCGCCAGCAGCTTGGACCCCAGGGGTAATTCACCCCTCCACTTT	.	TRBV5-1	once	TRBJ1-6
CASSVSGTDPSPLHF	TGTGCCAGCAGCGTATCCGGGACAGACCCATCACCCCTCCACTTT	TRBD1	TRBV9	.	TRBJ1-6
CASRKGGGGEKLFF	TGTGCCAGCAGAAAAGGAGGCGGTGGTGAAAAACTGTTTTTT	.	TRBV2	once	TRBJ1-4
CASSLRGSGYEQYF	TGTGCCAGCAGCTTACGTGGATCGGGGTACGAGCAGTACTTC	.	TRBV7-6	.	TRBJ2-7
CASSRTGDQPQHF	TGTGCCAGCAGTAGAACAGGGGACCAGCCCCAGCATTTT	TRBD1	TRBV2	.	TRBJ1-5
CASSLGSRGRGETQYF	TGTGCCAGCAGCTTGGGGTCGAGGGGCAGGGGCGAGACCCAGTACTTC	.	TRBV11-3	.	TRBJ2-5
CASSAGQSTGNTIYF	TGCGCCAGCAGCGCCGGACAGAGTACTGGAAACACCATATATTTT	.	TRBV5-1	few	TRBJ1-3
CAWSGGTLQETQYF	TGTGCCTGGAGTGGGGGGACTCTTCAAGAGACCCAGTACTTC	.	TRBV30	.	TRBJ2-5
CASRGGGAVNEQFF	TGTGCCAGCAGAGGAGGGGGCGCGGTCAATGAGCAGTTCTTC	.	TRBV6-6	.	TRBJ2-1
CASSDRRSNTDTQYF	TGTGCCAGCAGTGACAGGAGATCTAACACAGATACGCAGTATTTT	.	TRBV11-3	.	TRBJ2-3
CASTGSYEQYF	TGTGCCAGCACCGGTTCCTACGAGCAGTACTTC	.	TRBV6-1	once	TRBJ2-7
CASSDSEGSAGYTF	TGTGCCAGCAGTGACTCCGAGGGATCTGCTGGCTACACCTTC	.	TRBV6-4	.	TRBJ1-2
CATSREDSGELFF	TGTGCCACCAGCAGAGAAGACAGCGGGGAGCTGTTTTTT	.	TRBV15	.	TRBJ2-2
CASTPSGSPKNIQYF	TGTGCCAGCACCCCTAGCGGGAGTCCCAAAAACATTCAGTACTTC	TRBD2	TRBV28	.	TRBJ2-4
CASSGGPRRGGGGNTGELFF	TGTGCCAGCAGCGGGGGTCCCCGGAGAGGCGGGGGAGGCAACACCGGGGAGCTGTTTTTT	TRBD2	TRBV9	once	TRBJ2-2
CASSLVQLAYNSPLHF	TGTGCCAGCAGCTTAGTACAGCTCGCCTATAATTCACCCCTCCACTTT	.	TRBV7-2	.	TRBJ1-6
CASSPGQGSYNEQFF	TGCGCCAGCAGCCCGGGACAGGGCTCCTACAATGAGCAGTTCTTC	TRBD1	TRBV5-1	.	TRBJ2-1
CASSHNSFSGNTIYF	TGCGCCAGCAGCCATAACAGTTTTTCTGGAAACACCATATATTTT	.	TRBV5-1	.	TRBJ1-3
CASSPAGSRGEQFF	TGTGCCAGCAGCCCAGCGGGATCTAGGGGTGAGCAGTTCTTC	TRBD2	TRBV27	few	TRBJ2-1
CASSLEPVTKFF	TGCGCCAGCAGCTTGGAGCCTGTTACTAAGTTCTTC	.	TRBV5-1	few	TRBJ2-1
CASSLASRSNTEAFF	TGCGCCAGCAGCTTGGCGAGCCGATCGAACACTGAAGCTTTCTTT	.	TRBV5-1	.	TRBJ1-1
CASSKQKDTEAFF	TGTGCCAGCAGCAAACAGAAGGACACTGAAGCTTTCTTT	.	TRBV6-4	.	TRBJ1-1
CASSPGLAATYEQYF	TGTGCCAGCAGCCCGGGACTAGCGGCGACCTACGAGCAGTACTTC	TRBD2	TRBV4-2	.	TRBJ2-7
CASSLSAGANNEQFF	TGTGCCAGCAGCTTATCAGCAGGGGCAAACAATGAGCAGTTCTTC	.	TRBV7-2	once	TRBJ2-1
CAWSPGLAGGRVEQFF	TGTGCCTGGAGTCCCGGACTAGCGGGAGGGCGGGTGGAGCAGTTCTTC	TRBD2	TRBV30	once	TRBJ2-1
CASSPDRDLGNQPQHF	TGTGCCAGCAGTCCGGACCGGGATCTAGGCAATCAGCCCCAGCATTTT	.	TRBV27	.	TRBJ1-5
CASSLQGYGYTF	TGTGCCAGCAGCTTACAGGGGTATGGCTACACCTTC	TRBD1	TRBV27	.	TRBJ1-2
CAWETTDRAKNIQYF	TGTGCCTGGGAGACGACAGACAGGGCCAAAAACATTCAGTACTTC	.	TRBV30	.	TRBJ2-4
CSVSTGMNTEAFF	TGCAGCGTATCGACAGGTATGAACACTGAAGCTTTCTTT	.	TRBV29-1	.	TRBJ1-1
CASSLALQGLSYEQYF	TGCGCCAGCAGCTTGGCCTTACAGGGCCTCTCCTACGAGCAGTACTTC	.	TRBV5-1	.	TRBJ2-7
CASRRDRRNTGELFF	TGTGCCAGCAGACGGGACAGGAGGAACACCGGGGAGCTGTTTTTT	TRBD1	TRBV5-5	few	TRBJ2-2
CSVDSGNRRNEQFF	TGCAGCGTTGATAGCGGGAACCGTCGCAATGAGCAGTTCTTC	TRBD2	TRBV29-1	once	TRBJ2-1